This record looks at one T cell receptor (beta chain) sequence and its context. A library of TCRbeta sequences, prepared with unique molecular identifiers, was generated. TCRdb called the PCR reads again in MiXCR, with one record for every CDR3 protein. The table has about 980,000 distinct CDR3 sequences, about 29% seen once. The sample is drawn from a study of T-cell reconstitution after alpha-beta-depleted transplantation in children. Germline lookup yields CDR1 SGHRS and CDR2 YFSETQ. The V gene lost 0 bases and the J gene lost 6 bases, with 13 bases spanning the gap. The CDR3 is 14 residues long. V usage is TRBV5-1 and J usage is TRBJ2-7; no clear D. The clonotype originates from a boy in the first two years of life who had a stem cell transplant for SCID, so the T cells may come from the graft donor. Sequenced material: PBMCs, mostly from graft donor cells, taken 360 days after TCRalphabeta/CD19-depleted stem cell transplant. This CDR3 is CASSLGLPLLEQYF. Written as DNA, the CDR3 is TGCGCCAGCAGCTTGGGCCTCCCCCTCCTCGAGCAGTACTTC.